This T cell receptor beta chain was recorded in a study of blood T cell repertoires in COVID-19. Study background: Samples came from the United States, Italy and Spain, spanning acute and convalescent COVID-19. PBMCs, B-cell-depleted T cells, or T cells were the source of the cDNA or gDNA that made up the material.

As originally analysed: Estimation of nucleated cell counts relied on the amplification of reference gene primers. Sequenced by immunoSEQ multiplex PCR; TCRdb stores in-frame clones only, minus some. The V and J calls and clone size come from that table; D and trimming were worked out from the DNA. The sample lists about 210,000 clones; around four fifths were seen once. V was clipped by 0 bases and J by 1 base; unmatched bases: 5. CDR1 is LGHDT, CDR2 YNNKEL, per germline (reference sequence). The CDR3 consists of 17 residues. The sequenced sample was peripheral blood. The receptor was isolated from a man in his fifties or sixties with active or convalescent COVID-19. The rearrangement uses TRBV3-1 (or the pseudogene TRBV3-2) and TRBJ2-3; 9 nucleotides agree with TRBD2. DNA of the CDR3: TGTGCCAGCAGCCAAGATCCGGTAGCGGGAGGCACAGATACGCAGTATTTT. Translating it yields CASSQDPVAGGTDTQYF.